This T cell receptor beta chain originates from a study of PD-1 blockade in classical Hodgkin lymphoma. Assay: immunoSEQ multiplex PCR; the TCRdb copy retains only in-frame clones and omits some. The data contain roughly 41,000 clones, nearly 70% of them singletons. The sample's time point: cycle 4 day 1 (C4D1), after about 6 weeks of nivolumab. Autologous stem cell transplantation was followed by relapse in every patient, and brentuximab vedotin exposure varied. The clonotype comes from a human donor with classical Hodgkin lymphoma. The input for sequencing was peripheral blood mononuclear cells (PBMCs), taken before the fourth cycle of nivolumab.

The CDR3 spells CASSQEGQGLPEAFF. The CDR3 coding sequence is TGCGCCAGCAGCCAAGAGGGACAGGGGCTTCCTGAAGCTTTCTTT. The chain couples TRBV4-3 to TRBJ1-1; 10 bases are a match to TRBD1. The CDR3 extends over 15 amino acids. Germline-derived CDR1 and CDR2 are LGHNA and YSLEER. V lost 0 bases and J lost 6; bases outside the gene matches: 4.